Sequencing of this TCR beta chain was carried out in a study of tumor-infiltrating lymphocytes in primary liver carcinoma. From roughly 21-30 mg of unsorted bulk tissue, DNA and RNA were co-extracted together. Germline lookup yields CDR1 SGHAT and CDR2 FQNNGV. This CDR3 has 17 residues. Concerning this clonotype itself: Germline is not matched at one junction end, which may reflect a read error.

Using a constant-region primer together with ProtoScript II reverse transcriptase, TCR beta cDNA was made from approximately 500 ng of total RNA. ARM-PCR, slightly modified, supplied the TCR beta libraries through three nested multiplex PCR rounds. The first two PCR rounds used TRBV1-TRBV30 primers with a Cbeta primer, approximately 9 cycles each. TCRdb re-called the multiplex PCR reads with MiXCR, one entry per CDR3 protein. The sample has 25,000 or so distinct CDR3 sequences, around 77% seen once. The TCR comes from a woman younger than 45 with primary liver carcinoma and hepatitis B virus infection. Source material: liver tumor tissue from sampling region 5. The subset here: tumor region T5, tumor centre. The J gene is TRBJ2-7, the V gene TRBV11-2, with D maybe TRBD1 (8 bases). In nucleotides, the CDR3 is TGTGCCAGCAATATCACAGGGGGGGGCTCTTGGACCTACGGGCAGTACTTC. It yields the protein CASNITGGGSWTYGQYF. Together with reference TRBV11-2 and TRBJ2-7, the CDR3 gives the full variable domain: EAGVAQSPRYKIIEKRQSVAFWCNPISGHATLYWYQQILGQGPKLLIQFQNNGVVDDSQLPKDRFSAERLKGVDSTLKIQPAKLEDSAVYLCASNITGGGSWTYGQYFGPGTRLTVT.